A selection of T cell receptor beta chains follows, all from one sample in a study of shared clonotypes between healthy human individuals. The data were produced by immunoSEQ multiplex PCR, yet TCRdb's version contains in-frame clones alone and is incomplete. This repertoire shows approximately 530,000 clones, approximately 94% found once; its top ten account for about 0.068%. Sequencing input: naive CD4+ T cells sorted from blood. These receptors came from a woman between 25 and 40 years old in good health. Each CDR3 is given with its conserved first and last residue. The order of the fields is V gene, CDR3 protein.

>TRBV6-6
CASSLAVSGANVLTF
>TRBV7-9
CASSGRTGASYEQYF
>TRBV27
CASSRTGGSQPQHF
>TRBV6-6
CASSSTDTQYF
>TRBV5-1
CASRAWSLNSYEQFF
>TRBV28
CASSLAGLGTDTQYF
>TRBV19
CASSGFVTEQYF
>TRBV28
CASSLETGVNEQFF
>TRBV18
CASSTTGPEGNQPQHF
>TRBV10-3
CAISETQGTDTQYF
>TRBV6-1
CASSDWGRGGEKLFF